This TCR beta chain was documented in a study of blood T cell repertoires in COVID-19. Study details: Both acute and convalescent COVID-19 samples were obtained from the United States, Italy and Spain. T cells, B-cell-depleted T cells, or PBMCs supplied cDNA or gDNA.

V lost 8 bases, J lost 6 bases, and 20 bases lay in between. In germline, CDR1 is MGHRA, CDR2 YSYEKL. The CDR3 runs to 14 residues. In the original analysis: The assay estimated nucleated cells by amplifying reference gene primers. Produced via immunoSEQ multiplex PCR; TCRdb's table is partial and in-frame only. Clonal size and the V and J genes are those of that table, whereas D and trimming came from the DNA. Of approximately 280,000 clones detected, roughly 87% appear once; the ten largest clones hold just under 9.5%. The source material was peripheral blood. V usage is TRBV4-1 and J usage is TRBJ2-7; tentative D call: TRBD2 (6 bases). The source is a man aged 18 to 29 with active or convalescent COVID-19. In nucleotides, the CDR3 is TGCGCCAGCGGTAACCGGGACTTGGGTAGCGAGCAGTACTTC. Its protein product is CASGNRDLGSEQYF.